This TCR beta chain was sequenced during a study of a mutant IDH1 vaccine in newly diagnosed glioma. Study as a whole: Patients were started on vaccination 4-6 weeks after radiotherapy alone, or with temozolomide cycles. Pretreatment consisted of radiotherapy, temozolomide, or both, with most receiving both. Study findings and constraints: Overall, 93.3% of patients had vaccine-induced immune responses.

Germline V CDR1 and CDR2: SGHTA, FQGNSA. The CDR3 is made up of 15 amino acids. With V trimmed by 5 bases and J by 7 bases, 11 bases remained unmatched. Produced via immunoSEQ multiplex PCR; TCRdb's table is partial and in-frame only. The top ten hold around 20% of the sample, which has 25,000 to 35,000 clones, 89% seen once. As regards this clone: What it binds is not known.

Sample time point: week 5, during vaccination. A 20-mer mutant IDH1 peptide at 300 ug was injected subcutaneously with topical imiquimod. Every donor had a new WHO grade 3 or 4 astrocytoma that was IDH1-mutant, with loss of nuclear ATRX. The J gene is TRBJ2-1, the V gene TRBV7-2; TRBD2 matches at 7 bases. This specimen was PBMCs, taken from a glioma patient whose treatment included an IDH1 peptide vaccine. The source is a man aged 18 to 29 with glioma. Here the CDR3 reads CASSPINVAGNEQFF. In nucleotides, the CDR3 is TGTGCCAGCAGCCCCATTAACGTAGCGGGTAATGAGCAGTTCTTC.